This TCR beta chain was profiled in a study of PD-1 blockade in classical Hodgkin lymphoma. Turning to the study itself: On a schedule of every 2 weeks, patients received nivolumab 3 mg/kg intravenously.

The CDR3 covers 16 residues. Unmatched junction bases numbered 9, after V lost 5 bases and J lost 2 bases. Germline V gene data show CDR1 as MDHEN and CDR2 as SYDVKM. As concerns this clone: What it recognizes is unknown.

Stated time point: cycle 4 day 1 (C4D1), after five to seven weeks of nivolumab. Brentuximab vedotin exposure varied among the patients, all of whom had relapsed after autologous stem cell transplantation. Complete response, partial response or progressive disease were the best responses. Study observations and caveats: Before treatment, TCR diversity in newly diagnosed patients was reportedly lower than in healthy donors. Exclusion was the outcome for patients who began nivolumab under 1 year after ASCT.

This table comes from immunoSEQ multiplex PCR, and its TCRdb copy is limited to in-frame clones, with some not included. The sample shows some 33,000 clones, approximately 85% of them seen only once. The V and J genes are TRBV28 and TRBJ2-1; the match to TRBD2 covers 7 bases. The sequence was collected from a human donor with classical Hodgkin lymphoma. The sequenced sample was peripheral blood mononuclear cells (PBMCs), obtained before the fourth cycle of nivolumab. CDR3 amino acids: CASSSRTSFPYNEQFF. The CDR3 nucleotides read TGTGCCAGCAGTAGCCGGACTAGTTTCCCCTACAATGAGCAGTTCTTC.